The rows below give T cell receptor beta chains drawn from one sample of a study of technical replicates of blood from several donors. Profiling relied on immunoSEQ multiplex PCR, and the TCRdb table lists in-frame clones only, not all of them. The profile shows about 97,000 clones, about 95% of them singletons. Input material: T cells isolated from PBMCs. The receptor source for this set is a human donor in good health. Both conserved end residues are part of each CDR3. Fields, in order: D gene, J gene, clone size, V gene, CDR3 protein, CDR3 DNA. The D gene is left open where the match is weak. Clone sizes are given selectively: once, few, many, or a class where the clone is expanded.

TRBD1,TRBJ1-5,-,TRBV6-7,CASSYRQGRYNQPQHF,TGTGCCAGCAGTTACAGACAGGGGAGATATAATCAGCCCCAGCATTTT
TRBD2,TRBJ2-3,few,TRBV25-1,CASSKLAGRPDTQYF,TGTGCCAGCAGTAAACTAGCGGGAAGGCCAGATACGCAGTATTTT
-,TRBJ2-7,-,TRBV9,CASSVGQSSYEQYF,TGTGCCAGCAGCGTAGGACAGAGCTCCTACGAGCAGTACTTC
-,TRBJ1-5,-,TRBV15,CATSRDPGHLQQPQHF,TGTGCCACCAGCAGAGATCCGGGACATTTACAGCAGCCCCAGCATTTT
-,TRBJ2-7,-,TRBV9,CASSASAAPYEQYF,TGTGCCAGCAGCGCCTCGGCAGCGCCTTACGAGCAGTACTTC
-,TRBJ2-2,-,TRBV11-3,CASGDTANTGELFF,TGTGCCAGCGGGGACACCGCGAACACCGGGGAGCTGTTTTTT
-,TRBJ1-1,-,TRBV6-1,CAGALGAFF,TGTGCCGGGGCCCTGGGAGCTTTCTTT
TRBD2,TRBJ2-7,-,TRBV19,CASSRIPSPSGRIDEQYF,TGTGCCAGTAGTCGTATACCATCTCCTAGCGGGAGGATCGACGAGCAGTACTTC
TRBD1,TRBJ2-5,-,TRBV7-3,CASSLQGEETQYF,TGTGCCAGCAGCCTTCAGGGGGAAGAGACCCAGTACTTC
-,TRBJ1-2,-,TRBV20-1,CSARVTYGYTF,TGCAGTGCCAGGGTCACCTATGGCTACACCTTC
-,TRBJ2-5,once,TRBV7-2,CASSFTGEETQYF,TGTGCCAGCAGCTTTACCGGGGAAGAGACCCAGTACTTC
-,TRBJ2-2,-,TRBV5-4,CASSYGGAGELFF,TGTGCCAGCAGCTACGGAGGGGCCGGGGAGCTGTTTTTT
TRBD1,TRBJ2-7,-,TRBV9,CASSVGTGATYEQYF,TGTGCCAGCAGCGTAGGAACAGGGGCGACCTACGAGCAGTACTTC
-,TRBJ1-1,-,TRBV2,CARASNTEAFF,TGTGCCAGAGCATCGAACACTGAAGCTTTCTTT
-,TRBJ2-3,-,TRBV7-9,CASSLGDRRTDTQYF,TGTGCCAGCAGCTTAGGCGACAGGCGCACAGATACGCAGTATTTT
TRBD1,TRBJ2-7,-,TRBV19,CASSIGTGTGVHEQYF,TGTGCCAGTAGTATAGGTACCGGGACAGGGGTCCACGAGCAGTACTTC
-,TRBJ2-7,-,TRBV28,CASSLTGGLYEQYF,TGTGCCAGCAGTTTAACGGGCGGGCTCTACGAGCAGTACTTC
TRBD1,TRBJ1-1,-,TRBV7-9,CASSSSRGPTEAFF,TGTGCCAGCAGCTCTTCCAGGGGGCCCACTGAAGCTTTCTTT
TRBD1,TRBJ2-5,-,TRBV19,CASSLGTDYQETQYF,TGTGCCAGTAGTCTCGGGACAGATTATCAAGAGACCCAGTACTTC
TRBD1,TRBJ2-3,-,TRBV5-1,CASSWDREADTQYF,TGCGCCAGCAGCTGGGACAGGGAGGCAGATACGCAGTATTTT
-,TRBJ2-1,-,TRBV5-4,CASSSGGRAGLSYNEQFF,TGTGCCAGCAGCTCCGGGGGTCGCGCGGGTTTATCCTACAATGAGCAGTTCTTC
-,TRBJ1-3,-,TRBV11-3,CASSLAPQRSAGNTIYF,TGTGCCAGCAGCTTAGCGCCTCAGAGGAGTGCTGGAAACACCATATATTTT
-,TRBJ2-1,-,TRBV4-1,CASSQDTGVGYEQFF,TGCGCCAGCAGCCAAGATACGGGAGTGGGGTATGAGCAGTTCTTC
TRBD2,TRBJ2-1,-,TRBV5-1,CASSLSGGGYNEQFF,TGCGCCAGCAGCTTAAGCGGGGGGGGCTACAATGAGCAGTTCTTC
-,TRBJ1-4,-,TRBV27,CASSPRAGASKLFF,TGTGCCAGCAGCCCCCGTGCAGGGGCCTCGAAACTGTTTTTT
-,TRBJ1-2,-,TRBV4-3,CASSPTILRTDRDYGYTF,TGCGCCAGCAGCCCCACAATTTTAAGGACAGACAGAGACTATGGCTACACCTTC
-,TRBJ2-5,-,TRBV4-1,CASSQDVLGFRQETQYF,TGCGCCAGCAGCCAAGATGTCCTGGGTTTCAGGCAAGAGACCCAGTACTTC
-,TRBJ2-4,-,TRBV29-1,CSVGGGSEDKNIQYF,TGCAGCGTGGGGGGCGGGAGTGAGGACAAAAACATTCAGTACTTC
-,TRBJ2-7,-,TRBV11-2,CASSLGGTYEQYF,TGTGCCAGCAGCTTGGGGGGAACCTACGAGCAGTACTTC
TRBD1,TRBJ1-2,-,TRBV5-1,CASRDRDIGGYTF,TGCGCCAGCCGGGACAGGGACATCGGTGGCTACACCTTC
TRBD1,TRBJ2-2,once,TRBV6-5,CACRTGEAGELFF,TGTGCCTGCAGGACAGGGGAGGCCGGGGAGCTGTTTTTT
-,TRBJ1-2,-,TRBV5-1,CASSLDTNYGYTF,TGCGCCAGCAGCCTGGACACTAACTATGGCTACACCTTC
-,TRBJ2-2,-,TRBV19,CASSIVEGRTGELFF,TGTGCCAGTAGTATAGTGGAGGGGCGCACCGGGGAGCTGTTTTTT
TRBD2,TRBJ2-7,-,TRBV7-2,CASSYSGRAYGYAQYF,TGTGCCAGCAGCTATAGCGGGAGGGCTTACGGGTACGCGCAGTACTTC
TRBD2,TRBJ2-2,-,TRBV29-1,CSAGGWEGTGELFF,TGCAGCGCTGGGGGGTGGGAGGGCACCGGGGAGCTGTTTTTT
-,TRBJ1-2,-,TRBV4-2,CASSQDSGGGYTF,TGTGCCAGCAGCCAAGATTCGGGCGGGGGCTACACCTTC
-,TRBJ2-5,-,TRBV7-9,CASSSGLGGETQYF,TGTGCCAGCAGCTCGGGACTTGGTGGGGAGACCCAGTACTTC
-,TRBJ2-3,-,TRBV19,CASRGDYYTDTQYF,TGTGCCAGCAGGGGGGATTACTACACAGATACGCAGTATTTT
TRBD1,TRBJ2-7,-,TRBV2,CASSGYREWQGQGFDEQYF,TGTGCCAGCAGTGGGTATCGTGAATGGCAGGGACAGGGTTTTGACGAGCAGTACTTC
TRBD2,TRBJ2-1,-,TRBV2,CASSGRLAEVDEQFF,TGTGCCAGCAGTGGTCGCCTAGCGGAAGTAGATGAGCAGTTCTTC
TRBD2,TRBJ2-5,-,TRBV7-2,CASSLGLAGQETQYF,TGTGCCAGCAGCTTGGGACTAGCGGGACAAGAGACCCAGTACTTC
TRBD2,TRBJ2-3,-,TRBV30,CAWGILAGVGDTQYF,TGTGCCTGGGGCATCCTAGCGGGGGTTGGAGATACGCAGTATTTT
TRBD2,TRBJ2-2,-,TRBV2,CASSGVTSGTGPTLTGELFF,TGTGCCAGCAGTGGGGTGACTAGCGGGACGGGTCCGACCCTCACCGGGGAGCTGTTTTTT
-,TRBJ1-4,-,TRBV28,CASSARFLSKEKLFF,TGTGCCAGCAGCGCCCGGTTCCTGTCGAAAGAAAAACTGTTTTTT
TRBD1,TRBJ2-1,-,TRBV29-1,CSVHGDRGQHEQFF,TGCAGCGTCCACGGGGACAGGGGGCAACATGAGCAGTTCTTC
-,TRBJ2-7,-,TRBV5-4,CASSRPGTYEQYF,TGTGCCAGCAGCCGACCCGGGACCTACGAGCAGTACTTC
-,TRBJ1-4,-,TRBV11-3,CASSSWGEKLFF,TGTGCCAGCAGCTCGTGGGGCGAAAAACTGTTTTTT
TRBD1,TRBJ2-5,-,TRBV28,CASIPGQGSGETQYF,TGTGCCAGCATCCCGGGACAGGGTAGCGGGGAGACCCAGTACTTC